This T cell receptor (beta chain) was recorded in a study of CD8 T cells in ankylosing spondylitis. General observations from the study: Apparently characteristic of ankylosing spondylitis blood was a TCR beta motif (eight highly homologous variants).

Germline values: CDR1 SQVTM, CDR2 ANQGSEA. CDR3 size: 16 residues. V lost 0 bases to trimming and J lost 5 bases, with 17 bases between them. TCRdb re-called the 5' RACE reads through MiXCR, storing one row per CDR3 protein. The repertoire holds more than 100,000 distinct CDR3 sequences, with approximately 17% as singletons. This clonotype showed up many times. Its target is unknown. The sequence was obtained from a male donor with ankylosing spondylitis. The rearrangement joins TRBV29-1 to TRBJ1-5, with D perhaps TRBD1 (5 bases). The source material was blood, either unsorted or a sorted T cell fraction (not recorded which). CDR3 sequence (DNA): TGCAGCGTTGAAGATCTTAGGGGCAGGATATATCAGCCCCAGCATTTT. This gives the protein CSVEDLRGRIYQPQHF. Variable domain in full (rest from reference TRBV29-1 and TRBJ1-5): SAVISQKPSRDICQRGTSLTIQCQVDSQVTMMFWYRQQPGQSLTLIATANQGSEATYESGFVIDKFPISRPNLTFSTLTVSNMSPEDSSIYLCSVEDLRGRIYQPQHFGDGTRLSIL.